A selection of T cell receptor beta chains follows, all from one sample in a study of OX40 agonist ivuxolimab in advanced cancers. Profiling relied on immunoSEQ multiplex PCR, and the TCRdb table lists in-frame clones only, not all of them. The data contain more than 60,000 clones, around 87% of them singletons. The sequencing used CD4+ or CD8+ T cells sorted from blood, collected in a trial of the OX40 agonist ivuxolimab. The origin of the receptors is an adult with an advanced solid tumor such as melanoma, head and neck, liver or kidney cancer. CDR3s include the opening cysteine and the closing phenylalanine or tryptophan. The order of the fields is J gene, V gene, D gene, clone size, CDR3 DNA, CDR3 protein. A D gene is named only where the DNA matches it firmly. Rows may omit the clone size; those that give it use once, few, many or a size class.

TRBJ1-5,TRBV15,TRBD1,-,TGTGCCACCAAAGGACAGGGCAATCAGCCCCAGCATTTT,CATKGQGNQPQHF
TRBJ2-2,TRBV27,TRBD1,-,TGTGCCAGCAGTTCCCCGACAGGGGACGCCACCGGGGAGCTGTTTTTT,CASSSPTGDATGELFF
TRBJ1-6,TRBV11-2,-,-,TGTGCCAGCAGCTTAGGGCCACAGGGAAATAATTCACCCCTCCACTTT,CASSLGPQGNNSPLHF
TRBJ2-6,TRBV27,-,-,TGTGCCAGCAGTTCTGGGGCCAACGTCCTGACTTTC,CASSSGANVLTF
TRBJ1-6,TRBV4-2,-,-,TGTGCCAGCAGCCAAGGACCGAGCTCCTATAATTCACCCCTCCACTTT,CASSQGPSSYNSPLHF
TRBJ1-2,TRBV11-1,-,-,TGTGCCAGCAGCCCAGTGAGGGGGTTACACCTTTATGGCTACACCTTC,CASSPVRGLHLYGYTF
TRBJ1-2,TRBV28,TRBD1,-,TGTGCCAGCAGTTTATCAGGAGTGCCTGGACAGGGGGCCTTTGGCTACACCTTC,CASSLSGVPGQGAFGYTF
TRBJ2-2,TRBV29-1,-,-,TGCAGCGTTGCGCAAGGGCGGCGCACGAACACCGGGGAGCTGTTTTTT,CSVAQGRRTNTGELFF
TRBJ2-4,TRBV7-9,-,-,TGTGCCAGCAGCTCAGATAGAGGAGACATTCAGTACTTC,CASSSDRGDIQYF
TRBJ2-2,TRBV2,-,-,TGTGCCAGCAGTGGCAGGCAAAGGCCCCGCACCGGGGAGCTGTTTTTT,CASSGRQRPRTGELFF
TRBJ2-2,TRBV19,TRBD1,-,TGTGCCAGTAGAGATGACAGGGGGCACACCGGGGAGCTGTTTTTT,CASRDDRGHTGELFF
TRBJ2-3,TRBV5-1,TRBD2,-,TGCGCCAGCAGCTTGGGGACTAGCGGGGGGGCAAAAGATACGCAGTATTTT,CASSLGTSGGAKDTQYF
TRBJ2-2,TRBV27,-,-,TGTGCCAGCCAAACGTTCACCGGGGAGCTGTTTTTT,CASQTFTGELFF
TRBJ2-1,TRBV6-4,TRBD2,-,TGTGCCAGCAGTGAAGCTAGCGGGGGCTACAATGAGCAGTTCTTC,CASSEASGGYNEQFF
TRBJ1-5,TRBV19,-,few,TGTGCCAGTAGTACAGACAGAGATAGCAATCAGCCCCAGCATTTT,CASSTDRDSNQPQHF
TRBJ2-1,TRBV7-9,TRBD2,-,TGTGCCGCAGGCCTTAGCGGGGCTCTATACAATGAGCAGTTCTTC,CAAGLSGALYNEQFF
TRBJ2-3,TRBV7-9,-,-,TGTGCCAGCAGCTTAGTTGGCACAGATACGCAGTATTTT,CASSLVGTDTQYF
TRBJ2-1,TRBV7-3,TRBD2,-,TGTGCCAGCAGCCCACTCGGGGGGGCGGGCGAGCAGTTCTTC,CASSPLGGAGEQFF
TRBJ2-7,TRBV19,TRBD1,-,TGTGCCAGTAGTAACGACAGGGAATCAATCTACGAGCAGTACTTC,CASSNDRESIYEQYF
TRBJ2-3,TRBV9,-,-,TGTGCCAGCAGCGTAGAGACTAGCACAGATACGCAGTATTTT,CASSVETSTDTQYF
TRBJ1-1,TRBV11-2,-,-,TGTGCCAGCAGCTCCGGTTCTTTTGGGACGAACACTGAAGCTTTCTTT,CASSSGSFGTNTEAFF
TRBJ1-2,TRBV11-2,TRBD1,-,TGTGCCAGCAGCTTAGATCGCAGGGGGAACTATGGCTACACCTTC,CASSLDRRGNYGYTF
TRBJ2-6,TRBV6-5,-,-,TGTGCCAGCAGTCAGAGCTCTGGGGCCAACGTCCTGACTTTC,CASSQSSGANVLTF
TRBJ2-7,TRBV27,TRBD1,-,TGTGCCAGCAGTCTGGGACAGCCCTACGAGCAGTACTTC,CASSLGQPYEQYF
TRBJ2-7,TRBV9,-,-,TGTGCCAGCAGCGTAGATGACCCATCCTACGAGCAGTACTTC,CASSVDDPSYEQYF
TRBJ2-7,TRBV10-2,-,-,TGCGCCAGCACGGAGGGTCTCTACGAGCAGTACTTC,CASTEGLYEQYF
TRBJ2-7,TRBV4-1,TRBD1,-,TGCGCCAGCAGCCAGTCAGGACAGGCGGATGAGCAGTACTTC,CASSQSGQADEQYF
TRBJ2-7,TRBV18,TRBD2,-,TGTGCCAGCTCGCCCCCCGCGGGAGCGAGCGAGCAGTACTTC,CASSPPAGASEQYF
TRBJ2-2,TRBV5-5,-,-,TGTGCCAGCAGCTTGTATCGGAACACCGGGGAGCTGTTTTTT,CASSLYRNTGELFF
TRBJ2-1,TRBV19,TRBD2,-,TGTGCCAGTAGTCCTAGCGGGAGTACCTACAATGAGCAGTTCTTC,CASSPSGSTYNEQFF
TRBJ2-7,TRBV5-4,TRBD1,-,TGTGCCAGCAGCAAAGGGGACAGACAATACGAGCAGTACTTC,CASSKGDRQYEQYF
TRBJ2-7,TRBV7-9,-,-,TGTGCCAGCAGCTTAGAGGGGGGCGAGCAGTACTTC,CASSLEGGEQYF
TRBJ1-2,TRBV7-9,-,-,TGTGCCAGCAGTTCTTGGGACGGATACTATGGCTACACCTTC,CASSSWDGYYGYTF
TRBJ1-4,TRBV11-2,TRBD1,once,TGTGCCAGCAGCTTAACCTCCGGGACAGACGTCGGGTATGGAAAACTGTTTTTT,CASSLTSGTDVGYGKLFF
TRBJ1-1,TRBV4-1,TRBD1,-,TGCGCCAGCAGGGGGACAGTATTGAACACTGAAGCTTTCTTT,CASRGTVLNTEAFF
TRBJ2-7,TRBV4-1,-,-,TGCGCCAGCAGCCAAGGTCACGGATCCTACGAGCAGTACTTC,CASSQGHGSYEQYF
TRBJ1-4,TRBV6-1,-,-,TGTGCCAGCAGTGAACTCTGGATTGAGGCAACTAATGAAAAACTGTTTTTT,CASSELWIEATNEKLFF
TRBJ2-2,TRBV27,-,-,TGTGCCAGCAGTTTTGGGTCAAACGGGGAGCTGTTTTTT,CASSFGSNGELFF
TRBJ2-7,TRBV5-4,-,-,TGTGCCAGCAGCTTGGGTCTATCCGGCTACGAGCAGTACTTC,CASSLGLSGYEQYF
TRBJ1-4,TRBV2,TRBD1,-,TGTGCCAGCAGTGGGTCCGGGACAGGGAGAGAAAAACTGTTTTTT,CASSGSGTGREKLFF
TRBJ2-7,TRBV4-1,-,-,TGCGCCAGCAGCCAAGATTTGAGGGGCTACGAGCAGTACTTC,CASSQDLRGYEQYF
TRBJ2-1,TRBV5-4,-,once,TGTGCCAGCAGCGTGACGGATGAGCAGTTCTTC,CASSVTDEQFF
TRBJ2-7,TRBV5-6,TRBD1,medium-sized,TGTGCCAGCAGCTCGGGCGGGACAGGGTTTTACGAGCAGTACTTC,CASSSGGTGFYEQYF
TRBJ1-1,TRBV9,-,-,TGTGCCAGCAGCGTTCGGGACGGGGACACTGAAGCTTTCTTT,CASSVRDGDTEAFF